This entry concerns a single TCR beta chain. In the authors' methods: The assay estimated nucleated cells by amplifying reference gene primers. Generated by immunoSEQ multiplex PCR, the TCRdb table keeps only in-frame clones and is missing some. The V and J calls and clone size are taken from that table; D and trimming were inferred from the DNA. The sample lists 250,000 to 350,000 clones; approximately 87% were seen once. The sample belongs to a study of blood T cell repertoires in COVID-19. Study background: PBMCs, B-cell-depleted T cells, or T cells provided the cDNA or gDNA that made up the material.

Input material: PBMCs or T cells enriched from blood (not recorded which). This TCR was recovered from a woman aged 25-40 years who had recovered from COVID-19.

This CDR3 reads CASSLAGDYQETQYF. In DNA, the CDR3 is TGCGCCAGCAGCTTGGCAGGGGATTACCAAGAGACCCAGTACTTC. The rearrangement joins TRBV5-1 to TRBJ2-5; a possible D gene is TRBD1 (6 bases). This CDR3 has 15 amino acids. V was shortened by 0 bases and J by 0 bases, with 9 bases between the two germline ends. Germline V lookup: CDR1 SGHRS, CDR2 YFSETQ.